This T cell receptor beta chain was sequenced for a study of control samples from healthy donors and cancer patients. Sequenced by immunoSEQ multiplex PCR; TCRdb stores in-frame clones only, minus some. The sample contains some 170,000 clones, approximately 94% of which appear only once. V was cut by 0 bases and J by 0 bases, with 7 bases left in between. Germline V CDR1 and CDR2: SGHRS, YFSETQ. CDR3 length equals 15 residues. The chain has TRBV5-1 and TRBJ1-5; D unresolved. This sequence originates from a man aged 55 to 70 with colorectal cancer. The sequencing input was PBMCs. The CDR3 DNA sequence: TGCGCCAGCAGCTTGGGAGATTCTAGCAATCAGCCCCAGCATTTT. Residues: CASSLGDSSNQPQHF.